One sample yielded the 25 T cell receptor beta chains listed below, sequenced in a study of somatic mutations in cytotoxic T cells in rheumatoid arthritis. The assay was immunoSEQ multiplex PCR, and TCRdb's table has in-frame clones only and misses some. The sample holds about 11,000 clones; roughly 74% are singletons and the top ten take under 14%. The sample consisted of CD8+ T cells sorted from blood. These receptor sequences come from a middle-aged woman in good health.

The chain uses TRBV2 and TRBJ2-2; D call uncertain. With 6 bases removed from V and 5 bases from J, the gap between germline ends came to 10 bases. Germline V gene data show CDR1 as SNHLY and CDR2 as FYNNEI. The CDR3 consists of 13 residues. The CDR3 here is CASSTFKTGELFF. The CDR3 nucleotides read TGTGCCAGCAGCACCTTCAAGACCGGGGAGCTGTTTTTT.

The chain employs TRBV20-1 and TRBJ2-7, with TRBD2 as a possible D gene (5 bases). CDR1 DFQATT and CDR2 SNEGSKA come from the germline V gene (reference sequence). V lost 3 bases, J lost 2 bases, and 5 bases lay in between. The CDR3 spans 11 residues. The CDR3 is CSARGAYEQYV. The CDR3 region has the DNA TGCAGTGCTAGGGGAGCCTACGAGCAGTACGTC.

CDR3 protein: CASSSILAGARYNEQFF. The DNA for the CDR3 is TGTGCCAGCAGCTCCATACTAGCGGGAGCACGGTACAATGAGCAGTTCTTC. This chain links TRBV5-5 with TRBJ2-1; TRBD2 agrees at 11 bases. The CDR3 is made up of 17 amino acids. The V gene's germline CDR1 is SGHKS and CDR2 YYEKEE (reference sequence). V shed 3 bases and J 4 bases; nucleotides not matched to a gene: 9.

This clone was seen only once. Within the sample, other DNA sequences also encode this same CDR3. The CDR3 DNA is TGTGCCAGCAGTTCCGTAGCGGCTAGCACAGATACGCAGTATTTT. Translating it yields CASSSVAASTDTQYF. The chain carries TRBV27 and TRBJ2-3; D possibly corresponds to TRBD2 (6 bases). This CDR3 is built from 15 residues. The ends were cut back, 4 bases at V and 0 bases at J, with 11 bases in the middle. Germline V gene lookup returns CDR1 MNHEY and CDR2 SMNVEV (reference sequence).

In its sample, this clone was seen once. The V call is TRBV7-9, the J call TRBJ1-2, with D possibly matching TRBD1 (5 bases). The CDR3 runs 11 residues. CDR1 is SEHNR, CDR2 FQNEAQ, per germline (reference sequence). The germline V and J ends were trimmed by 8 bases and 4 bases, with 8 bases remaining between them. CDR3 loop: CASGAVYGYTF. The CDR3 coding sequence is TGTGCCAGCGGGGCCGTCTATGGCTACACCTTC.

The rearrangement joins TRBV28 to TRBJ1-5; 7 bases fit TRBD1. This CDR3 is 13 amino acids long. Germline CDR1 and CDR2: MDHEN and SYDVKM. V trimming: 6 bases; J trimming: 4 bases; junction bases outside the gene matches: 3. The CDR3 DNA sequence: TGTGCCAGCAGGGGACAGTTTAATCAGCCCCAGCATTTT. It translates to CASRGQFNQPQHF.

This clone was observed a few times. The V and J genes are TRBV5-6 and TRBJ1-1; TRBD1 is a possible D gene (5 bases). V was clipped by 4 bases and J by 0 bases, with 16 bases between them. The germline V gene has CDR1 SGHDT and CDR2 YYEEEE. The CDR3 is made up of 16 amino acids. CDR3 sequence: CASSLGVGGLNTEAFF. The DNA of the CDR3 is TGTGCCAGCAGCCTCGGAGTTGGGGGATTGAACACTGAAGCTTTCTTT.

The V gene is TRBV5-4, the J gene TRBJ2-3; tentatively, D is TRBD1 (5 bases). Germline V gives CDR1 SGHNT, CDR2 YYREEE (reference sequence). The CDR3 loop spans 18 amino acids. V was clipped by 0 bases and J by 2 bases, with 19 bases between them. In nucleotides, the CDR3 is TGTGCCAGCAGCTTGGTAAAAGGGGCGACGGGCCTCACAGATACGCAGTATTTT. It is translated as CASSLVKGATGLTDTQYF.

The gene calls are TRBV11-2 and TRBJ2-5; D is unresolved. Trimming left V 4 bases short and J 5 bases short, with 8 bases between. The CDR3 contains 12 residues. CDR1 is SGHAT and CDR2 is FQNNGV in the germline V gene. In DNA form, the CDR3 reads TGTGCCAGCAGCTATGTAGGTGAGACCCAGTACTTC. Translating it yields CASSYVGETQYF. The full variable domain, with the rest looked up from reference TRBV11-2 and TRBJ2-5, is EAGVAQSPRYKIIEKRQSVAFWCNPISGHATLYWYQQILGQGPKLLIQFQNNGVVDDSQLPKDRFSAERLKGVDSTLKIQPAKLEDSAVYLCASSYVGETQYFGPGTRLLVL.

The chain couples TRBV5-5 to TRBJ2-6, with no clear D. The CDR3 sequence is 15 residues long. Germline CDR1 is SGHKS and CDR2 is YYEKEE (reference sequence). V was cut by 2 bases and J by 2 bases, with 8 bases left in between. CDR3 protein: CASSFELPGANVLTF. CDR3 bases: TGTGCCAGCAGCTTTGAGTTGCCTGGGGCCAACGTCCTGACTTTC.

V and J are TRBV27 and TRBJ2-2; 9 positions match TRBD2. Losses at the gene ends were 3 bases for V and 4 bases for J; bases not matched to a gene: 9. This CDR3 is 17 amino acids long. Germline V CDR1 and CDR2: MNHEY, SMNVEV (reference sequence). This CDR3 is CASSFSLAGKGTGELFF. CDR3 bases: TGTGCCAGCAGTTTCAGCCTAGCGGGGAAGGGCACCGGGGAGCTGTTTTTT.

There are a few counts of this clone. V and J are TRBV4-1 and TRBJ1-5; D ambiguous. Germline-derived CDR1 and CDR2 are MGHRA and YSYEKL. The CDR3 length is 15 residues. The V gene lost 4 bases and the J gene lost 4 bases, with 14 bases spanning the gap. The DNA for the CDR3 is TGCGCCAGCAGCCTCTACCTCGGCCCGAATCAGCCCCAGCATTTT. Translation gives CASSLYLGPNQPQHF.

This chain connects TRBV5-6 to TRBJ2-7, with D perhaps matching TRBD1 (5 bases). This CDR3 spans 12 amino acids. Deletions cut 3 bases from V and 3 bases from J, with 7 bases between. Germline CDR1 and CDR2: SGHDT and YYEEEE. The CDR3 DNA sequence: TGTGCCAGCAGCTCAGGGTTCTACGAGCAGTACTTC. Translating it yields CASSSGFYEQYF.

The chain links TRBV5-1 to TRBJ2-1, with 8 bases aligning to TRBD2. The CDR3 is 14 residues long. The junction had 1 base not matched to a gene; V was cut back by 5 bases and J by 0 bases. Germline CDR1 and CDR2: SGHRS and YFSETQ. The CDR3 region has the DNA TGCGCCAGCAGTAGCGGGACCTCCTACAATGAGCAGTTCTTC. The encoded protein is CASSSGTSYNEQFF.

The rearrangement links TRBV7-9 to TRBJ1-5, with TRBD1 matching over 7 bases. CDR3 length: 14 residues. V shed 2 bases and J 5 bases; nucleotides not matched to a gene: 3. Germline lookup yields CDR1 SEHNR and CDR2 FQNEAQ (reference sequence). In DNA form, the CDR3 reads TGTGCCAGCAGCTTATCAGGGGGGGATCAGCCCCAGCATTTT. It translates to CASSLSGGDQPQHF.

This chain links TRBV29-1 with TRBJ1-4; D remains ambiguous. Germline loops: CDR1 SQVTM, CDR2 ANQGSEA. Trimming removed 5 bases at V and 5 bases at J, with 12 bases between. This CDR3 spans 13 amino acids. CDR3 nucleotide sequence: TGCAGCGTTCTAGGACCCCCGAATGAAAAACTGTTTTTT. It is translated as CSVLGPPNEKLFF.

CDR3 sequence reads: CASSSPLGAFNEQFF. CDR3 DNA: TGTGCCAGCAGCTCGCCGCTAGGAGCTTTCAATGAGCAGTTCTTC. The chain uses TRBV5-6 and TRBJ2-1; no reliable D call. V was pared by 3 bases and J by 6 bases, with 16 bases between. The CDR3 consists of 15 residues. Per the germline V gene, CDR1 is SGHDT and CDR2 is YYEEEE.

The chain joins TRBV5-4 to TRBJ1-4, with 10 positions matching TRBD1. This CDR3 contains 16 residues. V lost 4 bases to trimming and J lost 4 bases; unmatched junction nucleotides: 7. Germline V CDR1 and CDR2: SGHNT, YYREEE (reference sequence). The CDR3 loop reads CASSPGTGDINEKLFF. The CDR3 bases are TGTGCCAGCAGCCCGGGGACAGGGGACATTAATGAAAAACTGTTTTTT. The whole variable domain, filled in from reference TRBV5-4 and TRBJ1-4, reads ETGVTQSPTHLIKTRGQQVTLRCSSQSGHNTVSWYQQALGQGPQFIFQYYREEENGRGNFPPRFSGLQFPNYSSELNVNALELDDSALYLCASSPGTGDINEKLFFGSGTQLSVL.

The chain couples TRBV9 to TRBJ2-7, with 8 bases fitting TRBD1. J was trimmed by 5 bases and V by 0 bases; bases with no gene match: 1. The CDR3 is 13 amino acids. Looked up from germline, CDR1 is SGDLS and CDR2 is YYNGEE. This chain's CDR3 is CASSVGQGHEQYV. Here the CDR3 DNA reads TGTGCCAGCAGCGTAGGACAGGGGCACGAGCAGTACGTC.

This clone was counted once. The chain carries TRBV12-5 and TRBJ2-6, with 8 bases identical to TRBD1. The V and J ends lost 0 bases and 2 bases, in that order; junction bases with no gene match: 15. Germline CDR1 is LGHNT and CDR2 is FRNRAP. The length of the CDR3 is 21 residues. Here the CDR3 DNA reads TGTGCTAGTGGTTTGGTAGGAGGTATAGGGCAGGGGGCCACTGGGGCCAACGTCCTGACTTTC. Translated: CASGLVGGIGQGATGANVLTF.

CDR3 DNA sequence: TGTGCCAGCAGTGAAGGCGGGACCAACCCCTACGAGCAGTACTTC. Protein sequence: CASSEGGTNPYEQYF. The genes are TRBV2 and TRBJ2-7; D possibly corresponds to TRBD2 (6 bases). V was trimmed by 1 base and J by 2 bases, leaving 12 bases between them. CDR1 is SNHLY, CDR2 FYNNEI, per germline. The CDR3 contains 15 residues.

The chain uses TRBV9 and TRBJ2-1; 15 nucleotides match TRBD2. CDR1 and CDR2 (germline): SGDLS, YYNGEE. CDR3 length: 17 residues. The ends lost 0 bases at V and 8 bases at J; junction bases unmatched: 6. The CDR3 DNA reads TGTGCCAGCAGCGTAGGGGGACTAGCGGGGGGTATAGATGAGCAGTTCTTC. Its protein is CASSVGGLAGGIDEQFF. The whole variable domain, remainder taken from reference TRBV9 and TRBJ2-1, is DSGVTQTPKHLITATGQRVTLRCSPRSGDLSVYWYQQSLDQGLQFLIQYYNGEERAKGNILERFSAQQFPDLHSELNLSSLELGDSALYFCASSVGGLAGGIDEQFFGPGTRLTVL.

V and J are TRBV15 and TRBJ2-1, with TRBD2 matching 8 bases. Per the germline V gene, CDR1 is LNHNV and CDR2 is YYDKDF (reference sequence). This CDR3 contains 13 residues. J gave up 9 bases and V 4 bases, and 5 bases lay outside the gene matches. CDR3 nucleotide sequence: TGTGCCACCAGCATTAGCGGGGACCCTGAGCAGTTCTTC. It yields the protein CATSISGDPEQFF.

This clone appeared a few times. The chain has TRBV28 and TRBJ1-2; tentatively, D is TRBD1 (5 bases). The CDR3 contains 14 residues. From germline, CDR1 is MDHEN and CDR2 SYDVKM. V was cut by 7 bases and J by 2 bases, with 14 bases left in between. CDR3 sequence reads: CASKTTRENYGYTF. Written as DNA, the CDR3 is TGTGCCAGCAAGACCACCAGGGAGAACTATGGCTACACCTTC.

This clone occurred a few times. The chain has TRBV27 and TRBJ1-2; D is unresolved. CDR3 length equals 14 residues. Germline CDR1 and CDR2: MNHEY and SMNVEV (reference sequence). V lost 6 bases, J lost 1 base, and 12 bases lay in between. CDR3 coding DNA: TGTGCCAGCAGCACCACAGCAGTTAACTATGGCTACACCTTC. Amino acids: CASSTTAVNYGYTF.